The 17 T cell receptor beta chains in this list originate from one sample, sequenced in a study of cytomegalovirus exposure and HLA in healthy donors. Vbeta (60) and Jbeta (13) primers were used in the PCR. Measured with immunoSEQ multiplex PCR; TCRdb has only the in-frame clones, and not every one. The table lists hundreds of thousands of clones, approximately 80% of them singletons. The sample taken for sequencing was PBMCs. The receptors were sampled from a male donor in good health and CMV-seronegative.

The rearrangement joins TRBV30 to TRBJ1-1; D unresolved. This CDR3 has 14 amino acids. The ends were cut back, 0 bases at V and 5 bases at J, with 13 bases in the middle. CDR1 is GTSNPN, CDR2 SVGIG, per germline (reference sequence). CDR3 amino acids: CAWSVLRVRTEAFF. CDR3 sequence (DNA): TGTGCCTGGAGTGTACTCCGGGTGCGGACTGAAGCTTTCTTT. Full variable domain (missing parts from reference TRBV30 and TRBJ1-1): SQTIHQWPATLVQPVGSPLSLECTVEGTSNPNLYWYRQAAGRGLQLLFYSVGIGQISSEVPQNLSASRPQDRQFILSSKKLLLSDSGFYLCAWSVLRVRTEAFFGQGTRLTVV.

This clone was observed a few times. The J gene is TRBJ2-3, the V gene TRBV9; 13 positions match TRBD2. From germline, CDR1 is SGDLS and CDR2 YYNGEE. The CDR3 consists of 16 residues. Trimming took 2 bases from V and 3 from J; bases not matched to a gene: 3. The chain's CDR3 is CASSVGLAGLTDTQYF. The CDR3 DNA reads as TGTGCCAGCAGCGTGGGACTAGCGGGACTGACAGATACGCAGTATTTT.

V is TRBV5-1 and J is TRBJ2-7; a weak D match, TRBD2 (6 bases). Trimming took 3 bases from V and 2 from J, leaving 18 bases between them. CDR1 and CDR2 from the germline V gene are SGHRS and YFSETQ. This CDR3 is built from 16 residues. The CDR3 sequence: CASSSQGGSGAYEQYF. CDR3 DNA sequence: TGCGCCAGCAGCTCCCAAGGAGGTAGCGGAGCCTACGAGCAGTACTTC.

The V call is TRBV25-1, the J call TRBJ2-3; TRBD1 aligns across 7 bases. This CDR3 contains 15 residues. V dropped 6 bases and J dropped 0; count of bases not matched to a gene: 6. Germline CDR1 and CDR2: MGHDK and SYGVNS. In DNA form, the CDR3 reads TGTGCCAGCAGGGAAGGGGGCTTTAGCACAGATACGCAGTATTTT. Its translation is CASREGGFSTDTQYF.

The rearrangement uses TRBV2 and TRBJ2-5; weak D call: TRBD1 (7 bases). Deletions cut 6 bases from V and 3 bases from J, with 20 bases between. The CDR3 contains 16 residues. Germline values: CDR1 SNHLY, CDR2 FYNNEI. Here the CDR3 DNA reads TGTGCCAGCAGCCCGGGGGTGGGCAGGGGGGAAGAGACCCAGTACTTC. This gives the protein CASSPGVGRGEETQYF.

The V and J genes are TRBV15 and TRBJ1-1; D gene unclear. Germline loops: CDR1 LNHNV, CDR2 YYDKDF (reference sequence). This CDR3 is built from 14 residues. Trimming stripped 0 bases from V and 2 bases from J, with 7 bases between. CDR3 loop: CATSRDPTNTEAFF. The CDR3 bases are TGTGCCACCAGCAGAGATCCCACAAACACTGAAGCTTTCTTT.

This chain uses TRBV7-9 with TRBJ1-1, with 7 bases matching TRBD1. The junction had 17 bases not matched to a gene; V was cut back by 5 bases and J by 5 bases. In germline, CDR1 is SEHNR, CDR2 FQNEAQ (reference sequence). This CDR3 has 17 residues. The chain's CDR3 is CASSKTTGTRVGTEAFF. CDR3 in DNA: TGTGCCAGCAGCAAGACGACAGGGACAAGGGTGGGTACTGAAGCTTTCTTT.

The chain uses TRBV25-1 and TRBJ1-1; D perhaps matches TRBD1 (5 bases). Trimming took 6 bases from V and 0 from J, leaving 17 bases between them. Per the germline V gene, CDR1 is MGHDK and CDR2 is SYGVNS. The CDR3 sequence is 16 residues long. The CDR3 nucleotides are TGTGCCAGCAGACGGGACGGGGGGTCCATGAACACTGAAGCTTTCTTT. This gives the protein CASRRDGGSMNTEAFF.

The chain has TRBV18 and TRBJ2-2; TRBD1 aligns across 7 bases. CDR1 and CDR2 (germline): KGHSH, LQKENI. The V gene end was trimmed by 6 bases and the J gene end by 2 bases; junction bases not matched to a gene: 9. The CDR3 covers 16 residues. CDR3 amino acids: CASSKTGTVNTGELFF. The CDR3 region has the DNA TGTGCCAGCTCCAAGACCGGGACAGTCAACACCGGGGAGCTGTTTTTT.

The CDR3 here is CASSQGVGGRAPYNEQFF. The CDR3 DNA follows: TGTGCCAGCAGCCAAGGAGTCGGCGGGAGGGCCCCCTACAATGAGCAGTTCTTC. The chain joins TRBV4-2 to TRBJ2-1; the match to TRBD2 covers 9 bases. CDR3 length equals 18 residues. J lost 2 bases, V lost 1 base, and 9 bases had no gene match. Germline V CDR1 and CDR2: LGHNA, YNFKEQ.

The chain employs TRBV19 and TRBJ1-5, with TRBD1 matching 7 bases. The CDR3 runs to 18 residues. Losses at the gene ends were 9 bases for V and 6 bases for J; bases not matched to a gene: 23. The germline CDR1 and CDR2 sequences are LNHDA and SQIVND (reference sequence). In nucleotides, the CDR3 is TGTGCCAGCAAGACAGGGAGCGGGCAAGGCGGTCGGGGTCAGCCCCAGCATTTT. Translated, it gives CASKTGSGQGGRGQPQHF.

The sample holds a few counts of this clone. The genes are TRBV5-6 and TRBJ2-7; D gene ambiguous. CDR3 size: 11 residues. Looked up from germline, CDR1 is SGHDT and CDR2 is YYEEEE. Between the trimmed V and J ends, which lost 4 bases and 7 bases, there was a span of 9 bases. CDR3 DNA sequence: TGTGCCAGCAGCGGCCCCTGGGAGCAGTACTTC. Translating gives CASSGPWEQYF.

This clone turned up a few times. This chain uses TRBV6-4 with TRBJ1-2; TRBD1 matches 7 bases. The CDR3 extends over 15 amino acids. V lost 3 bases and J lost 4; bases outside the gene matches: 8. CDR1 is MRHNA and CDR2 is SNTAGT in the germline V gene. The CDR3 DNA sequence: TGTGCCAGCAGTGAACGACAGGGCGTCGGCTATGGCTACACCTTC. Protein: CASSERQGVGYGYTF.

This sequence joins TRBV5-1 and TRBJ1-6, with D tentatively TRBD1 (5 bases). Trimming shortened V by 5 bases and J by 3 bases, and 9 bases separated the two germline ends. The CDR3 loop spans 14 amino acids. Germline V gives CDR1 SGHRS, CDR2 YFSETQ. CDR3 protein: CASSPDSYNSPLHF. The CDR3 DNA reads as TGCGCCAGCAGTCCAGACAGCTATAATTCACCCCTCCACTTT.

This clone was observed once. The chain links TRBV9 to TRBJ2-7, with D possibly being TRBD2 (6 bases). V shed 4 bases and J shed 7 bases, with 9 bases lying between them. Germline V gives CDR1 SGDLS, CDR2 YYNGEE. The CDR3 spans 11 residues. Here the CDR3 reads CASSFGGEQYF. CDR3 sequence (DNA): TGTGCCAGCAGCTTTGGGGGGGAGCAGTACTTC.

The chain couples TRBV13 to TRBJ2-7; D may be TRBD1 (6 bases). This CDR3 spans 16 amino acids. Trimming removed 5 bases from V and 5 bases from J, with 22 bases in between. Germline lookup yields CDR1 PRHDT and CDR2 FYEKMQ (reference sequence). CDR3 in DNA: TGTGCCAGCAGCGATCAGATGCAGGGGCGGATACACGAGCAGTACTTC. Protein product: CASSDQMQGRIHEQYF.

This sequence joins TRBV2 and TRBJ2-7; D remains ambiguous. Germline V gene data show CDR1 as SNHLY and CDR2 as FYNNEI. V was shortened by 7 bases and J by 0 bases, with 16 bases between the two germline ends. This CDR3 spans 15 amino acids. The chain's CDR3 is CASILSGINSYEQYF. CDR3 DNA sequence: TGTGCCAGCATATTATCAGGAATCAACTCCTACGAGCAGTACTTC. The entire variable domain, with the rest obtained from reference TRBV2 and TRBJ2-7, is as follows: EPEVTQTPSHQVTQMGQEVILRCVPISNHLYFYWYRQILGQKVEFLVSFYNNEISEKSEIFDDQFSVERPDGSNFTLKIRSTKLEDSAMYFCASILSGINSYEQYFGPGTRLTVT.